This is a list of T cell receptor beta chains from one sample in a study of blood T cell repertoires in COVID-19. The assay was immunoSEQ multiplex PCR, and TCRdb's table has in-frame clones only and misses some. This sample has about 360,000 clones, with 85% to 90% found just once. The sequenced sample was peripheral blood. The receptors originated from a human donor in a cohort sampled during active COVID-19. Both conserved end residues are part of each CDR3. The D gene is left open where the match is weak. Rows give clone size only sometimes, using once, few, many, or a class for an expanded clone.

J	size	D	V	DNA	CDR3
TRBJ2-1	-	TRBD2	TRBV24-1	TGTGCCACCAGTGGGGGACTAGCGGATTACAATGAGCAGTTCTTC	CATSGGLADYNEQFF
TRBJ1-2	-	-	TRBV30	TGTGCCTGGAGTGTGGGGGCGCGAGCCTACACCTTC	CAWSVGARAYTF
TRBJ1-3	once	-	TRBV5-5	TGTGCCAGCACCTCCCTTTACAACGGAAACACCATATATTTT	CASTSLYNGNTIYF
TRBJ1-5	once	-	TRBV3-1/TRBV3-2	TGTGCCAGCAGCCAAGATAACAATCAGCCCCAGCATTTT	CASSQDNNQPQHF
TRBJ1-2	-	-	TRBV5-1	TGCGCCAGCAGCCCGTCCCGCTATGGCTACACCTTC	CASSPSRYGYTF
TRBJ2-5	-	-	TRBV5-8	TGTGCCAGCAGCTTGTACCAGGTAGAGACCCAGTACTTC	CASSLYQVETQYF
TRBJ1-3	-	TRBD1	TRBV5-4	TGTGCCAGCAGCTTGGTGGGGACAGGGGCTGGAAACACCATATATTTT	CASSLVGTGAGNTIYF
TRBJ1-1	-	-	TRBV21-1	TGTGCCAGCAGCAAAGCGCCGGGGAACAGGGGGCAAACTGAAGCTTTCTTT	CASSKAPGNRGQTEAFF
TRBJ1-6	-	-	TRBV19	TGTGCCAGTAAACCCCCCGGGGGTTTGGCCAATTCACCCCTCCACTTT	CASKPPGGLANSPLHF
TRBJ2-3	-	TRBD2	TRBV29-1	TGCAGCGTTGAAATAGCGGGAGATGCAGATACGCAGTATTTT	CSVEIAGDADTQYF
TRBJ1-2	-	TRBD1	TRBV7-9	TGTGCCACTCCGACAGGGGAGGGGACTAACTATGGCTACACCTTC	CATPTGEGTNYGYTF
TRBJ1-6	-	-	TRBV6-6	TGTGCCAGCAGTCCCGACAGTCCTGGAATTCTTAGGTCACCCCTCCACTTT	CASSPDSPGILRSPLHF
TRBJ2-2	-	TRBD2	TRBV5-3	TGTGCCAGAACCCCCCGTTACACTAGCGGGAGAATCCACACCGGGGAGCTGTTTTTT	CARTPRYTSGRIHTGELFF
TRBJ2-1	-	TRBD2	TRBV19	TGTGCCAGTAGAATTCGGGAGGGGAATAATGAGCAGTTCTTC	CASRIREGNNEQFF
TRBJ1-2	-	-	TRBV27	TGTGCCAGCAGTTTCCATGCAGGGAACTATGGCTACACCTTC	CASSFHAGNYGYTF
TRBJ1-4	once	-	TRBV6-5	TGTGCCAGCACCGAGTGGGCCAGAGAAAAACTGTTTTTT	CASTEWAREKLFF
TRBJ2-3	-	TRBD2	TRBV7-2	TGTGCCAGCAGCTTAGGTAGTCTAGCGGGGGACACAGATACGCAGTATTTT	CASSLGSLAGDTDTQYF
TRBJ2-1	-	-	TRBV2	TGTGCCAGCAGTGGGTGGCAGGGGTACAATGAGCAGTTCTTC	CASSGWQGYNEQFF
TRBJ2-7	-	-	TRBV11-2	TGTGCCAGCAGCCAATCAGGACAGCCCTACGAGCAGTACTTC	CASSQSGQPYEQYF
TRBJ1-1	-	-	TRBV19	TGTGCCAGTAGTATAGGGCGGAAGAACACTGAAGCTTTCTTT	CASSIGRKNTEAFF
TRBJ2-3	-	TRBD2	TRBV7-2	TGTGCCAGCAGTTCAGGACTAGCGGGCTCGGGAGATACGCAGTATTTT	CASSSGLAGSGDTQYF
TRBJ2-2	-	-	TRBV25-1	TGTGCCAGCATGAGGAACGCGAACACCGGGGAGCTGTTTTTT	CASMRNANTGELFF
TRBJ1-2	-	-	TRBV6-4	TGTGCCAGCAGTGCCTTCGGGGGACGGTATAACTATGGCTACACCTTC	CASSAFGGRYNYGYTF
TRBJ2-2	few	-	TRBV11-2	TGTGCCAGCAGCTCAGATCCCGGCACCGGGGAGCTGTTTTTT	CASSSDPGTGELFF
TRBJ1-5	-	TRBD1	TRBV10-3	TGTGCCATCAGTGAGTCACAGGGGGGGGCGTCCGGTTCGCCCCAGCATTTT	CAISESQGGASGSPQHF
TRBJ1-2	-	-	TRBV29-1	TGCAGCGTTGTCCGTTTATTGGACAACTCCAATGGCTACACCTTC	CSVVRLLDNSNGYTF
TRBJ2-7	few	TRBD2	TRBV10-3	TGTGCCACCAAAAATAGCGGGAGTGGCGACGAGCAGTACTTC	CATKNSGSGDEQYF
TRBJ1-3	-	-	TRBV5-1	TGCGCCAGCAGCCTAACCTCAGGGGCCAACTCTGGAAACACCATATATTTT	CASSLTSGANSGNTIYF
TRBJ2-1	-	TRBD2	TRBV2	TGTGCCAGCAGAAGAGTAGCGGGGGGCTCCTACAATGAGCAGTTCTTC	CASRRVAGGSYNEQFF
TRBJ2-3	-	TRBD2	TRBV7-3	TGTGCCAGCAGCCCAAGTCGCGGGGGGGCCGAAGTAGATACGCAGTATTTT	CASSPSRGGAEVDTQYF
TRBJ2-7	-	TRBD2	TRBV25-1	TGTGCCAGCAGTAATAGAGCGGGAGGTCCCGAGCAGTACTTC	CASSNRAGGPEQYF
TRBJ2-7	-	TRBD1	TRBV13	TGTGCCAGCAGCAACTACCGGGACAGGTTCTACGAGCAGTACTTC	CASSNYRDRFYEQYF
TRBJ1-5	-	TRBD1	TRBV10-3	TGTGCCATCAGTAAGACAGGGAGCCAGCCCCAGCATTTT	CAISKTGSQPQHF
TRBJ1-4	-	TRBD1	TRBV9	TGTGCCAGCAGCCCGGACGGGACAGAAGATGAAAAACTGTTTTTT	CASSPDGTEDEKLFF
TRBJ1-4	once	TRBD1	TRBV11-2	TGTGCCAGCAGCTTAGATAGACAGGGAGAAAAACTGTTTTTT	CASSLDRQGEKLFF
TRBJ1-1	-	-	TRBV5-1	TGCGCCAGCAGCCACGGCCTGGCGGGGGGCACTGAAGCTTTCTTT	CASSHGLAGGTEAFF
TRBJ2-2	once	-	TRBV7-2	TGTGCCAGCAGCTTACTGGAGCTCACCGGGGAGCTGTTTTTT	CASSLLELTGELFF
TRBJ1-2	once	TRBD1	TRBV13	TGTGCCAGCAGCCCTATGAGACAGGGGTCTCTTGGCTACACCTTC	CASSPMRQGSLGYTF
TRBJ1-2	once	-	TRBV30	TGTGCCTGGAGTGTACGGGGGGCCCTCCCCTATGGCTACACCTTC	CAWSVRGALPYGYTF
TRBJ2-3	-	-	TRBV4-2	TGTGCCAGCAGCCAAGGGGGTGGGGCGGATCGAGATACGCAGTATTTT	CASSQGGGADRDTQYF
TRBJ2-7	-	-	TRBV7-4	TGTGCCAGACGCCTACCCACACCCGACAGGAGATCCTACGAGCAGTACTTC	CARRLPTPDRRSYEQYF
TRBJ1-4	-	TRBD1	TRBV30	TGTGCCTGGACCCGGGACAGGGGACCTACAACTAATGAAAAACTGTTTTTT	CAWTRDRGPTTNEKLFF
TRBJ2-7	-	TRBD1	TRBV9	TGTGCCAGCAGCGCGAGACCAGGGGGTTCGGACTACGAGCAGTACTTC	CASSARPGGSDYEQYF
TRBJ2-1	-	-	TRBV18	TGTGCCAGCTCACGGAGCGAAAGGCGTGGTGAGCAGTTCTTC	CASSRSERRGEQFF
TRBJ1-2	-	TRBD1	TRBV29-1	TGCAGCGTTGAAGGGGGGACAGGGGGCTCGGATGGCTACACCTTC	CSVEGGTGGSDGYTF
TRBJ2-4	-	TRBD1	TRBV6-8	TGTGCCAGCAGTTACGGGGCCAGGGGGACCAAAAACATTCAGTACTTC	CASSYGARGTKNIQYF
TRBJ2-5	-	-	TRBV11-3	TGTGCCAGCAGCTTAGGACGAGGAAACCAAGAGACCCAGTACTTC	CASSLGRGNQETQYF
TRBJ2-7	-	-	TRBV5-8	TGTGCCAGCAGCTTGGGACGGGCCTACGAGCAGTACTTC	CASSLGRAYEQYF
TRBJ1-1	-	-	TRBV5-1	TGCGCCAGCAGCTTTGACCTCGGGGGGAACACTGAAGCTTTCTTT	CASSFDLGGNTEAFF
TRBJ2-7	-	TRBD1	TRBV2	TGTGCCAGCAGTTATTCAACCTCGGGACAGGGTAACTACGAGCAGTACTTC	CASSYSTSGQGNYEQYF
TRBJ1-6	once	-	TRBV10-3	TGTGCCTCAACGTTAGACAGAGTTCTTAATTCACCCCTCCACTTT	CASTLDRVLNSPLHF
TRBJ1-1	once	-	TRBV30	TGTGCCCAAGCTCAGGGAGGAGGCACTGAAGCTTTCTTT	CAQAQGGGTEAFF
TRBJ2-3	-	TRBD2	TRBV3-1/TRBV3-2	TGTGCCAGCAGCCAAGATCACGCGGGAGGGCCCGGCACAGATACGCAGTATTTT	CASSQDHAGGPGTDTQYF
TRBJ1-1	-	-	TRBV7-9	TGTGCCAGCAGCTTCTCGGGGGGGAACACTGAAGCTTTCTTT	CASSFSGGNTEAFF
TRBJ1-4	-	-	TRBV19	TGTGCCAGTTTATCTAATGAAAAACTGTTTTTT	CASLSNEKLFF
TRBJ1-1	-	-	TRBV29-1	TGCAGCGTTGCACCTCGGACAGATCCTCTGGGAACTGAAGCTTTCTTT	CSVAPRTDPLGTEAFF
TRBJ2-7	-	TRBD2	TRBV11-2	TGTGCCAGCAGCTTAAGACTAGCAGACGAGCAGTACTTC	CASSLRLADEQYF
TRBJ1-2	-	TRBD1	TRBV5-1	TGCGCCAGCAAGGACAGGGAAAACTATGGCTACACCTTC	CASKDRENYGYTF
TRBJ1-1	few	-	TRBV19	TGTGCCAGTAGTATAGGGGCGGGGGCTGAGGCTTTCTTT	CASSIGAGAEAFF
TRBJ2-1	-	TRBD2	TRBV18	TGTGCCAGCTCACCACGCATGCGAGCGGGAACAATGAGCCTTGACTGGCTACAGTTCTTC	CASSPRMRAGTMSLDWLQFF